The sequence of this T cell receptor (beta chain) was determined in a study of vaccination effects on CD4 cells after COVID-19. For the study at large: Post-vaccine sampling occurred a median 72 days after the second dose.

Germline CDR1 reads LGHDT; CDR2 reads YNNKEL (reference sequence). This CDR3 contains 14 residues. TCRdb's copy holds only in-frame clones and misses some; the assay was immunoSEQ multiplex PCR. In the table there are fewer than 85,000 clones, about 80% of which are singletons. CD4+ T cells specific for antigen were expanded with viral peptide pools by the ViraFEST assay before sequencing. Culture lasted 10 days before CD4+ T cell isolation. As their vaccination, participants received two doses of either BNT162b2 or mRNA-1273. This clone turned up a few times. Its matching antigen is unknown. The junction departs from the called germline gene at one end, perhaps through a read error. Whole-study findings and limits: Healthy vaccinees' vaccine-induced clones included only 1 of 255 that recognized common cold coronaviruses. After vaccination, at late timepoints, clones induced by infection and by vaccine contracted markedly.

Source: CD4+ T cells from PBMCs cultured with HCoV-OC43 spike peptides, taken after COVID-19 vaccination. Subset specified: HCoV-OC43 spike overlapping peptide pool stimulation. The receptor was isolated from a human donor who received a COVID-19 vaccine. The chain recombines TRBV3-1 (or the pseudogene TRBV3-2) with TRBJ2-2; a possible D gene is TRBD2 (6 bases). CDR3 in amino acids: CASTQSGSTGELFF. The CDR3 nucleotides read TGTGCCAGCACCCAATCCGGGAGCACCGGGGAGCTGTTTTTT.